Following are 3 T cell receptor beta chains from one sample sequenced in a study of shared clonotypes between healthy human individuals. Sequenced by immunoSEQ multiplex PCR; TCRdb stores in-frame clones only, minus some. The sample holds hundreds of thousands of clones, more than 70% seen once. The sequenced sample consisted of memory CD4+ T cells sorted from blood. Subset of the sample: CD45RA-negative fraction. Source of these receptors: a woman aged 25 to 39 in good health.

This chain connects TRBV2 to TRBJ1-5; no clear D. The CDR3 is 13 residues long. Per the germline V gene, CDR1 is SNHLY and CDR2 is FYNNEI. Deletions cut 3 bases from V and 9 bases from J, with 12 bases between. The CDR3 DNA sequence: TGTGCCAGCAGTGAGATGACCGTAAGGCCCCAGCATTTT. Residues: CASSEMTVRPQHF.

V gene TRBV6-6 combines with J gene TRBJ2-3, with TRBD1 identical over 9 bases. The CDR3 has 15 residues. Germline lookup yields CDR1 MNHNY and CDR2 SVGAGI (reference sequence). V lost 2 bases, J lost 1 base, and 1 base stayed unmatched. The CDR3: CASSYRTGGTDTQYF. In DNA form, the CDR3 reads TGTGCCAGCAGTTACCGGACAGGGGGCACAGATACGCAGTATTTT.

This clone occurred once. The chain recombines TRBV20-1 with TRBJ2-1; D is ambiguous. Trimming pared 4 bases from V and 7 bases from J, leaving 5 bases between. The CDR3 totals 10 residues. In germline, CDR1 is DFQATT, CDR2 SNEGSKA (reference sequence). The CDR3 is CSANRNEQFF. CDR3 in DNA: TGCAGTGCTAATCGAAATGAGCAGTTCTTC.